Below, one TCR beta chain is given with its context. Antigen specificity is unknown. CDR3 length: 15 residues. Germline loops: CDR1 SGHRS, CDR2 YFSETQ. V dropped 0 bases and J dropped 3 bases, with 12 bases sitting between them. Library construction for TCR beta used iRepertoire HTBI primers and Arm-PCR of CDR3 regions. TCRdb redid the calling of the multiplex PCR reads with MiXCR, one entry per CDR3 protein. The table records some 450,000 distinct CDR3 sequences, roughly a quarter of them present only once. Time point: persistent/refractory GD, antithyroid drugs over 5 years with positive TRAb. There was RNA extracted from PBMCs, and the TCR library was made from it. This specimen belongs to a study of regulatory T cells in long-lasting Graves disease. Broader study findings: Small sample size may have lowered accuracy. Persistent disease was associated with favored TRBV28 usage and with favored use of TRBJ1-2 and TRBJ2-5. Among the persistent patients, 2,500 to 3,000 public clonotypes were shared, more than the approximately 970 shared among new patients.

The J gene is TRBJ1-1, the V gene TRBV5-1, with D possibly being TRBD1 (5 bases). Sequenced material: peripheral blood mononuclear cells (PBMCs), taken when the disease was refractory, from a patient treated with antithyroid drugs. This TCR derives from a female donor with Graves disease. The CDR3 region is CASSLVRMGDTEAFF. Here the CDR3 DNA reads TGCGCCAGCAGCTTGGTGAGGATGGGGGACACTGAAGCTTTCTTT.